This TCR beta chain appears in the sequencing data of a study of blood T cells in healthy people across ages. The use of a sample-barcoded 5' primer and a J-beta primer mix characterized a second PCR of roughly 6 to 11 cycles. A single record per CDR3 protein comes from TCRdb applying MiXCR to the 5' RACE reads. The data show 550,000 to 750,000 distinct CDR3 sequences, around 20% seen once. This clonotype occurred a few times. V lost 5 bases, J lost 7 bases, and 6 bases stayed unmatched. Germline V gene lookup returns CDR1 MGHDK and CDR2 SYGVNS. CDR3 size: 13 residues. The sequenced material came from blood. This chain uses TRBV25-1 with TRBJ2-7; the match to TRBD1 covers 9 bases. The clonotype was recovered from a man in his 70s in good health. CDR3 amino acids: CASSLTGGDEQYF. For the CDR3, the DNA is TGTGCCAGCAGTTTGACAGGGGGAGATGAGCAGTACTTC.